The clone carrying this T cell receptor beta chain was found a few times. TCRdb re-analysed the 5' RACE reads in MiXCR, keeping a single row per CDR3 protein. The repertoire holds over 55,000 distinct CDR3 sequences, with about 16% as singletons. V shed 2 bases, J shed 6 bases, and the junction held 14 bases outside the gene matches. The CDR3 loop spans 16 amino acids. Looked up from germline, CDR1 is DFQATT and CDR2 is SNEGSKA (reference sequence). The data belong to a study of HIV-infected patients and healthy controls. The chain recombines TRBV20-1 with TRBJ1-1; 8 nucleotides match TRBD1. This TCR derives from a human donor in good health. The sequenced sample consisted of CD4+ T cells from blood. CDR3 in amino acids: CSARQPGRVDRAEAFF. CDR3 DNA sequence: TGCAGTGCTAGACAGCCGGGCAGGGTGGACAGGGCTGAAGCTTTCTTT.